Following are 11 T cell receptor beta chains from one sample sequenced in a study of lymphopenia after photon versus proton radiotherapy. The protocol was immunoSEQ multiplex PCR, while the TCRdb copy is restricted to in-frame clones and leaves out a portion. The data show 160,000 or so clones, around 85% seen once. Sample: peripheral blood, taken from a patient treated with photon-based radiotherapy. The receptors were gathered from a man over 45 with gastric cancer.

The rearrangement uses TRBV19 and TRBJ2-1; 8 nucleotides agree with TRBD1. Germline V gene data show CDR1 as LNHDA and CDR2 as SQIVND (reference sequence). Trimming cost V 5 bases and J 10 bases; bases outside gene matches: 7. The CDR3 has 13 residues. The DNA of the CDR3 is TGTGCCAGTAGTGCCCGGACAGGGACCGAGCAGTTCTTC. Translated: CASSARTGTEQFF. Supplemented by reference TRBV19 and TRBJ2-1, the full variable domain reads DGGITQSPKYLFRKEGQNVTLSCEQNLNHDAMYWYRQDPGQGLRLIYYSQIVNDFQKGDIAEGYSVSREKKESFPLTVTSAQKNPTAFYLCASSARTGTEQFFGPGTRLTVL.

The CDR3 region is CASSFQGGTSTDTQYF. CDR3 in DNA: TGCGCCAGCAGCTTCCAGGGAGGGACCAGCACAGATACGCAGTATTTT. The V call is TRBV5-1, the J call TRBJ2-3; 7 nucleotides align to TRBD2. CDR1 and CDR2 from the germline V gene are SGHRS and YFSETQ. The CDR3 sequence is 16 residues long. Trimming at V came to 2 bases and at J to 0 bases, leaving 6 bases not matched to a gene.

This chain connects TRBV7-9 to TRBJ1-4, with TRBD1 matching 8 bases. The CDR3 is made up of 14 amino acids. Germline CDR1 reads SEHNR; CDR2 reads FQNEAQ (reference sequence). V gave up 4 bases and J gave up 7 bases; unmatched junction bases: 5. The CDR3 nucleotides are TGTGCCAGCAGCTCGGACAGGGAGGGTGAAAAACTGTTTTTT. It codes for CASSSDREGEKLFF.

This rearrangement joins TRBV7-7 to TRBJ2-2, with 8 bases identical to TRBD2. Germline loops: CDR1 SSHAT, CDR2 FNYEAQ (reference sequence). Losses at the gene ends were 8 bases for V and 5 bases for J; bases not matched to a gene: 7. The CDR3 length is 14 residues. Here the CDR3 reads CASSPGRGTGELFF. In DNA form, the CDR3 reads TGTGCCAGCTCACCCGGGAGGGGAACCGGGGAGCTGTTTTTT. The full variable domain, completed using reference TRBV7-7 and TRBJ2-2, is GAGVSQSPRYKVTKRGQDVTLRCDPISSHATLYWYQQALGQGPEFLTYFNYEAQPDKSGLPSDRFSAERPEGSISTLTIQRTEQRDSAMYRCASSPGRGTGELFFGEGSRLTVL.

This clone has a handful of counts. V gene TRBV9 combines with J gene TRBJ2-2, with no clear D. Germline CDR1 is SGDLS and CDR2 is YYNGEE. This CDR3 region has 16 residues. Trimming removed 3 bases from V and 2 bases from J, with 14 bases in between. The CDR3 nucleotides read TGTGCCAGCAGCGACCCAGTACTACCCAACACCGGGGAGCTGTTTTTT. It yields the protein CASSDPVLPNTGELFF.

This rearrangement joins TRBV6-5 to TRBJ1-5; 7 bases agree with TRBD1. Per the germline V gene, CDR1 is MNHEY and CDR2 is SVGAGI. The CDR3 extends over 14 amino acids. V lost 0 bases and J lost 5; bases outside the gene matches: 1. Written as DNA, the CDR3 is TGTGCCAGCAGTTACTCACAGGGGTATCAGCCCCAGCATTTT. As protein: CASSYSQGYQPQHF.

V is TRBV5-6 and J is TRBJ1-2; 8 nucleotides match TRBD1. CDR1 SGHDT and CDR2 YYEEEE come from the germline V gene. J gave up 6 bases and V 1 base, and 8 bases lay outside the gene matches. The CDR3 length is 15 residues. This CDR3 is CASSLPGQGWNGYTF. CDR3 DNA: TGTGCCAGCAGCTTGCCTGGACAGGGCTGGAATGGCTACACCTTC.

This chain connects TRBV5-1 to TRBJ1-3; D is ambiguous. Per the germline V gene, CDR1 is SGHRS and CDR2 is YFSETQ. This CDR3 is built from 17 residues. Trimming shortened V by 0 bases and J by 0 bases, and 13 bases separated the two germline ends. CDR3 in amino acids: CASSLGRVSVSGNTIYF. The CDR3 DNA sequence: TGCGCCAGCAGCTTGGGACGGGTCAGCGTCTCTGGAAACACCATATATTTT. Supplemented by reference TRBV5-1 and TRBJ1-3, the full variable domain reads KAGVTQTPRYLIKTRGQQVTLSCSPISGHRSVSWYQQTPGQGLQFLFEYFSETQRNKGNFPGRFSGRQFSNSRSEMNVSTLELGDSALYLCASSLGRVSVSGNTIYFGEGSWLTVV.

CDR3 coding DNA: TGTGCCAGCAGCTTACAACCGGGACTAGGAGTTCCAGAGACCCAGTACTTC. Its protein product is CASSLQPGLGVPETQYF. This chain joins TRBV7-2 and TRBJ2-5; TRBD2 agrees at 8 bases. CDR3 length: 17 residues. Germline trimming cut 2 bases from V and 4 bases from J; bases unmatched to any gene: 12. Germline V CDR1 and CDR2: SGHTA, FQGNSA. The full variable domain, completed using reference TRBV7-2 and TRBJ2-5, is GAGVSQSPSNKVTEKGKDVELRCDPISGHTALYWYRQSLGQGLEFLIYFQGNSAPDKSGLPSDRFSAERTGGSVSTLTIQRTQQEDSAVYLCASSLQPGLGVPETQYFGPGTRLLVL.

This sequence joins TRBV19 and TRBJ1-1; D might be TRBD1 (5 bases). The CDR3 has 15 residues. Germline lookup yields CDR1 LNHDA and CDR2 SQIVND (reference sequence). V lost 5 bases, J lost 11 bases, and 24 bases lay in between. CDR3 nucleotides: TGTGCCAGTAGTCCTCTGATCGGAGGGGTAGGGAGGGCTTTCTTT. Translating gives CASSPLIGGVGRAFF.

This clone was seen only once. Within the sample, other DNA sequences also encode this same CDR3. The genes are TRBV19 and TRBJ2-7, with TRBD1 matching 7 bases. Germline V gives CDR1 LNHDA, CDR2 SQIVND (reference sequence). J gave up 3 bases and V 1 base, and 0 bases lay outside the gene matches. This CDR3 is 13 amino acids long. The CDR3 DNA is TGTGCCAGTAGTATAGGGACAGGCTACGAGCAGTACTTC. This sequence encodes CASSIGTGYEQYF. Full variable domain (missing parts from reference TRBV19 and TRBJ2-7): DGGITQSPKYLFRKEGQNVTLSCEQNLNHDAMYWYRQDPGQGLRLIYYSQIVNDFQKGDIAEGYSVSREKKESFPLTVTSAQKNPTAFYLCASSIGTGYEQYFGPGTRLTVT.